Each of the 15 T cell receptor beta chains below was sequenced from the same sample in a study of human T cells and chemical hapten exposure. Each CDR3 protein is one row after TCRdb ran MiXCR on the 5' RACE reads. The sample records 110,000 or so distinct CDR3 sequences, around 20% being singletons. Before extraction, the whole blood was not fractionated, and total RNA was taken from it. Every receptor here comes from a human donor in good health.

In its sample, this clonotype was seen a few times. The rearrangement joins TRBV5-5 to TRBJ2-7; possible D gene TRBD2, 5 bases. In germline, CDR1 is SGHKS, CDR2 YYEKEE (reference sequence). The CDR3 covers 13 residues. The V and J ends lost 1 base and 2 bases respectively, with 7 bases between them. DNA for the CDR3: TGTGCCAGCAGCTTGACGGGAACCTACGAGCAGTACTTC. Its translation: CASSLTGTYEQYF. Full variable domain (remainder filled in from reference TRBV5-5 and TRBJ2-7): DAGVTQSPTHLIKTRGQQVTLRCSPISGHKSVSWYQQVLGQGPQFIFQYYEKEERGRGNFPDRFSARQFPNYSSELNVNALLLGDSALYLCASSLTGTYEQYFGPGTRLTVT.

This clonotype has a count of ten or more. This chain connects TRBV7-2 to TRBJ2-4, with D unresolved. Germline CDR1 SGHTA, CDR2 FQGNSA. V was pared by 5 bases and J by 2 bases, with 13 bases between. The CDR3 is 15 amino acids. CDR3 sequence (DNA): TGTGCCAGCAGCCCCGCTATTGGGCCCAAAAACATTCAGTACTTC. Translation: CASSPAIGPKNIQYF. Filled out from reference TRBV7-2 and TRBJ2-4, the complete variable domain reads GAGVSQSPSNKVTEKGKDVELRCDPISGHTALYWYRQSLGQGLEFLIYFQGNSAPDKSGLPSDRFSAERTGGSVSTLTIQRTQQEDSAVYLCASSPAIGPKNIQYFGAGTRLSVL.

This chain connects TRBV20-1 to TRBJ2-7, with D hard to call. CDR3 length: 15 amino acids. Trimming removed 3 bases at V and 2 bases at J, with 17 bases between. CDR1 and CDR2 from the germline V gene are DFQATT and SNEGSKA (reference sequence). CDR3 loop: CSARPDWAVPYEQYF. The CDR3, as DNA: TGCAGTGCTAGGCCCGACTGGGCGGTCCCCTACGAGCAGTACTTC.

This chain connects TRBV19 to TRBJ1-5; TRBD1 matches 9 bases. The CDR3 extends over 14 amino acids. V lost 4 bases, J lost 5 bases, and 3 bases stayed unmatched. Germline V gene sequence: CDR1 LNHDA, CDR2 SQIVND (reference sequence). This CDR3 reads CASSTRQGDQPQHF. The CDR3 nucleotides read TGTGCCAGTAGTACCCGACAGGGGGATCAGCCCCAGCATTTT. Full variable domain (remainder filled in from reference TRBV19 and TRBJ1-5): DGGITQSPKYLFRKEGQNVTLSCEQNLNHDAMYWYRQDPGQGLRLIYYSQIVNDFQKGDIAEGYSVSREKKESFPLTVTSAQKNPTAFYLCASSTRQGDQPQHFGDGTRLSIL.

This clonotype was found a few times. V usage is TRBV5-6 and J usage is TRBJ2-1; D remains ambiguous. CDR3 length equals 14 residues. Germline CDR1 SGHDT, CDR2 YYEEEE. V shed 0 bases and J shed 9 bases, with 13 bases lying between them. In nucleotides, the CDR3 is TGTGCCAGCAGCTTGGGAGGTACATTCCGTGAGCAGTTCTTC. Its translation: CASSLGGTFREQFF.

This clonotype was picked up a small number of times. The chain recombines TRBV20-1 with TRBJ1-2, with 11 bases lining up with TRBD1. The CDR3 has 13 residues. The V and J ends lost 3 bases and 3 bases, in that order; junction bases with no gene match: 0. Germline V gene sequence: CDR1 DFQATT, CDR2 SNEGSKA (reference sequence). The CDR3 spells CSARGQGDYGYTF. CDR3 sequence (DNA): TGCAGTGCTAGGGGACAGGGGGACTATGGCTACACCTTC.

This clonotype has ten or more counts. The genes are TRBV3-1 and TRBJ1-3; no firm D call. Germline assignment: CDR1 LGHDT and CDR2 YNNKEL (reference sequence). This CDR3 region has 16 residues. V was trimmed by 3 bases and J by 0 bases, leaving 12 bases between them. The CDR3 here is CASSHPTADSGNTIYF. The DNA for the CDR3 is TGTGCCAGCAGCCACCCGACGGCGGACTCTGGAAACACCATATATTTT. Drawing the rest from reference TRBV3-1 and TRBJ1-3, the complete variable domain is DTAVSQTPKYLVTQMGNDKSIKCEQNLGHDTMYWYKQDSKKFLKIMFSYNNKELIINETVPNRFSPKSPDKAHLNLHINSLELGDSAVYFCASSHPTADSGNTIYFGEGSWLTVV.

This CDR3 is CASSQEPTGGTEAFF. In DNA form, the CDR3 reads TGTGCCAGCAGCCAAGAACCGACAGGGGGCACTGAAGCTTTCTTT. This rearrangement joins TRBV4-2 to TRBJ1-1, with 9 bases aligning to TRBD1. Trimming at V came to 0 bases and at J to 4 bases, leaving 3 bases not matched to a gene. The germline V gene has CDR1 LGHNA and CDR2 YNFKEQ. The CDR3 covers 15 residues.

The genes are TRBV3-1 and TRBJ2-1; TRBD2 is a possible D gene (5 bases). The germline V gene has CDR1 LGHDT and CDR2 YNNKEL (reference sequence). The CDR3 sequence is 16 residues long. Trimming removed 10 bases at V and 6 bases at J, with 25 bases between. The CDR3: CATSGLKGLAFNEQFF. CDR3 in DNA: TGTGCCACCTCGGGTCTCAAAGGGCTAGCCTTCAATGAGCAGTTCTTC.

This sequence joins TRBV29-1 and TRBJ2-3, with D tentatively TRBD1 or TRBD2 (5 bases each). Between the trimmed V and J ends, which lost 7 bases and 1 base, there was a span of 9 bases. The CDR3 is 12 amino acids. Germline V gene data show CDR1 as SQVTM and CDR2 as ANQGSEA. The CDR3 region has the DNA TGCAGCGGGGGACGGGGCACAGATACGCAGTATTTT. Encoded protein: CSGGRGTDTQYF.

This rearrangement joins TRBV25-1 to TRBJ2-7; maybe TRBD2 (5 bases). From germline, CDR1 is MGHDK and CDR2 SYGVNS. Trimming left V 2 bases short and J 2 bases short, with 10 bases between. CDR3 length: 14 residues. CDR3 coding DNA: TGTGCCAGCAGTGAACGAGGGAGAACCTACGAGCAGTACTTC. Translated, it gives CASSERGRTYEQYF.

The chain recombines TRBV3-1 with TRBJ2-5; 10 bases fit TRBD2. CDR3 length equals 16 residues. The germline gives CDR1 LGHDT, CDR2 YNNKEL (reference sequence). Trimming took 6 bases from V and 1 from J; bases not matched to a gene: 8. CDR3 protein: CASRFRWTSGQETQYF. The DNA for the CDR3 is TGTGCCAGCAGGTTCCGGTGGACTAGCGGCCAAGAGACCCAGTACTTC.

This clonotype showed up many times. V gene TRBV7-8 combines with J gene TRBJ2-5; D is unclear. This CDR3 is built from 13 residues. The ends were cut back, 5 bases at V and 1 base at J, with 8 bases in the middle. The germline V gene encodes CDR1 SGHVS and CDR2 FQNEAQ. CDR3 protein: CASSPIAQETQYF. CDR3 sequence (DNA): TGTGCCAGCAGCCCTATCGCCCAAGAGACCCAGTACTTC.

This sequence joins TRBV30 and TRBJ2-5; 11 bases fit TRBD2. CDR1 and CDR2 from the germline V gene are GTSNPN and SVGIG (reference sequence). This CDR3 region has 14 residues. V dropped 5 bases and J dropped 4; count of bases not matched to a gene: 6. The CDR3 sequence is CAWGVAGGSETQYF. The CDR3 DNA is TGTGCCTGGGGGGTAGCGGGAGGGTCAGAGACCCAGTACTTC.

This clonotype showed up just a few times. This chain joins TRBV6-2 or TRBV6-3 and TRBJ1-5; 10 nucleotides line up with TRBD1. The germline CDR1 and CDR2 sequences are MNHEY and SVGEGT. With 5 bases clipped from V and 5 bases from J, the junction kept 15 bases outside the gene matches. The CDR3 is made up of 18 amino acids. In nucleotides, the CDR3 is TGTGCCAGCAGTATCCGGGACAGGGGATGGACCTGGGATCAGCCCCAGCATTTT. Its translation: CASSIRDRGWTWDQPQHF.